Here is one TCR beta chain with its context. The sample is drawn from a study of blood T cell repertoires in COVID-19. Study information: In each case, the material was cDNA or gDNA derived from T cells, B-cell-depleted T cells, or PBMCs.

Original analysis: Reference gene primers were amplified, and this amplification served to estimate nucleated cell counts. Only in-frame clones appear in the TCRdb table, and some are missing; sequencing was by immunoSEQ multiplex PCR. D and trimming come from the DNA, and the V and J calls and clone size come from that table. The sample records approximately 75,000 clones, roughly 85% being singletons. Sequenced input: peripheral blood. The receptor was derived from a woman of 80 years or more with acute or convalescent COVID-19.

CDR3 sequence: CASGSSGYEQYF. Here the CDR3 DNA reads TGTGCTAGTGGTTCTAGCGGCTACGAGCAGTACTTC. The chain employs TRBV12-5 and TRBJ2-7; 7 positions agree with TRBD2. V lost 4 bases, J lost 3 bases, and 0 bases stayed unmatched. This CDR3 is built from 12 residues. CDR1 is LGHNT, CDR2 FRNRAP, per germline.